The 11 T cell receptor beta chains reported below all come from one sample, sequenced in a study of blood T cell repertoires in COVID-19. Some clones are missing from TCRdb's copy, which holds only in-frame ones; the method was immunoSEQ multiplex PCR. Seen here are fewer than 80,000 clones, roughly 78% observed once, and the top ten hold around 14%. Sequencing was performed on peripheral blood. These receptors were taken from a man aged 55 to 70 with COVID-19, enrolled during active disease.

This clone was seen more than once but under ten times. The gene calls are TRBV2 and TRBJ1-1; 8 bases match TRBD1. V lost 4 bases to trimming and J lost 3 bases; unmatched junction nucleotides: 4. This CDR3 comprises 14 residues. Germline V gene sequence: CDR1 SNHLY, CDR2 FYNNEI. This chain's CDR3 is CASSGQGLDTEAFF. The CDR3 DNA is TGTGCCAGCAGTGGACAGGGGTTGGACACTGAAGCTTTCTTT.

The J gene is TRBJ2-7, the V gene TRBV9; 12 bases fit TRBD1. Germline V CDR1 and CDR2: SGDLS, YYNGEE. The CDR3 totals 14 residues. With V trimmed by 3 bases and J by 6 bases, 4 bases remained unmatched. DNA for the CDR3: TGTGCCAGCAGCGCGGGACAGGGGGCGCTCGAGCAGTACTTC. Residues: CASSAGQGALEQYF.

CDR3 coding DNA: TGCGCCAGCAGCTTGGGAGGTGGCTCTGGGGCCAACGTCCTGACTTTC. Residues: CASSLGGGSGANVLTF. V and J are TRBV5-1 and TRBJ2-6; D uncertain. The V gene's germline CDR1 is SGHRS and CDR2 YFSETQ. CDR3 size: 16 residues. V lost 0 bases to trimming and J lost 0 bases, with 7 bases between them.

The chain carries TRBV6-6 and TRBJ2-4, with 9 bases identical to TRBD1. V shed 8 bases, J shed 9 bases, and the junction held 8 bases outside the gene matches. Germline loops: CDR1 MNHNY, CDR2 SVGAGI (reference sequence). This CDR3 contains 13 residues. Here the CDR3 reads CASVGQGQGIQYF. Here the CDR3 DNA reads TGTGCCAGCGTGGGACAGGGTCAGGGCATTCAGTACTTC.

This clone has just a few counts. The chain carries TRBV7-6 and TRBJ2-7; unclear D gene. CDR1 SGHVS and CDR2 FNYEAQ come from the germline V gene. This CDR3 is built from 12 residues. Deletions cut 4 bases from V and 2 bases from J, with 6 bases between. The CDR3 protein is CASSSNTYEQYF. Here the CDR3 DNA reads TGTGCCAGCAGCTCAAACACCTACGAGCAGTACTTC.

The chain carries TRBV7-2 and TRBJ1-4; D gene unclear. Germline lookup yields CDR1 SGHTA and CDR2 FQGNSA. V dropped 8 bases and J dropped 0 bases, with 10 bases sitting between them. The CDR3 is made up of 14 amino acids. This chain's CDR3 is CASAAIATNEKLFF. In DNA form, the CDR3 reads TGTGCCAGCGCCGCGATTGCAACTAATGAAAAACTGTTTTTT.

V and J are TRBV5-4 and TRBJ2-5, with 7 bases fitting TRBD1. V trimming: 3 bases; J trimming: 0 bases; junction bases outside the gene matches: 2. Looked up from germline, CDR1 is SGHNT and CDR2 is YYREEE (reference sequence). The CDR3 is 14 residues long. The CDR3 DNA follows: TGTGCCAGCAGCTCCGGGACAGACCAAGAGACCCAGTACTTC. Amino acids: CASSSGTDQETQYF.

This clone was found once. The chain is built from TRBV2 and TRBJ2-5; tentatively, D is TRBD2 (7 bases). Germline V gene data show CDR1 as SNHLY and CDR2 as FYNNEI. V lost 3 bases to trimming and J lost 4 bases, with 12 bases between them. The CDR3 covers 14 residues. As DNA, the CDR3 is TGTGCCAGCAGTGATTTGAGGGGGGGAGAGACCCAGTACTTC. Translating gives CASSDLRGGETQYF.

The chain joins TRBV12-5 to TRBJ2-1; the D is unclear. Germline V gene sequence: CDR1 LGHNT, CDR2 FRNRAP. V was shortened by 1 base and J by 9 bases, with 16 bases between the two germline ends. The CDR3 contains 15 residues. The DNA for the CDR3 is TGTGCTAGTGGTTTGGGTCTAGAGGCTCTCGGTGAGCAGTTCTTC. Translation: CASGLGLEALGEQFF.

The V and J genes are TRBV28 and TRBJ2-7; D possibly corresponds to TRBD2 (6 bases). Germline loops: CDR1 MDHEN, CDR2 SYDVKM. V was shortened by 0 bases and J by 0 bases, with 9 bases between the two germline ends. The CDR3 has 15 residues. This CDR3 reads CASSLWGSGSYEQYF. Written as DNA, the CDR3 is TGTGCCAGCAGTTTATGGGGTAGCGGCTCCTACGAGCAGTACTTC.

The CDR3 nucleotides read TGTGCCAGCAGCTCGGGACAGGCGAAGCGTGGCTACACCTTC. Its protein product is CASSSGQAKRGYTF. The chain is built from TRBV28 and TRBJ1-2; 8 positions match TRBD1. The germline CDR1 and CDR2 sequences are MDHEN and SYDVKM. The CDR3 is 14 amino acids. J gave up 7 bases and V 6 bases, and 10 bases lay outside the gene matches.